Only a few counts were recorded for the clone carrying this T cell receptor beta chain. This entry belongs to a study of T-cell memory formation after mild COVID-19. The CDR3 extends over 15 amino acids. Trimming cost V 4 bases and J 5 bases, with 17 bases left between them. Germline CDR1 reads MNHEY; CDR2 reads SVGEGT. One entry per CDR3 protein results from TCRdb running MiXCR on the 5' RACE reads. The sample contains under 40,000 distinct CDR3 sequences, over 5% of which appear only once. This chain connects TRBV6-2 or TRBV6-3 to TRBJ1-2, with D possibly TRBD1 on 5 matching bases. Sequenced: PBMCs or a T cell subset sorted from them (not recorded which). The receptor was derived from an adult who had mild COVID-19 (a few samples of this study predate the infection). Cell type and time point are not known. In DNA, the CDR3 is TGTGCCAGCAGTTCGGCAGGGAGGGAAGGTTATGGCTACACCTTC. It encodes CASSSAGREGYGYTF.